The 32 T cell receptor beta chains reported below all come from one sample, sequenced in a study of response to subunit inactivated influenza vaccine. TCRdb used MiXCR to reprocess the RT-PCR reads, holding one entry per CDR3 protein. The data hold around 850,000 distinct CDR3 sequences, with around 18% observed a single time. The material sequenced was PBMCs from blood, taken 4 to 6 days after vaccination. The receptors derive from a man aged 50-59 years who received an inactivated influenza vaccine.

The chain recombines TRBV6-5 with TRBJ2-7, with a tentative D call TRBD1 (6 bases). Germline CDR1 reads MNHEY; CDR2 reads SVGAGI. V lost 9 bases, J lost 5 bases, and 11 bases lay in between. The length of the CDR3 is 11 residues. CDR3 DNA: TGTGCCAGTAAACAGGGTAACGAGCAGTACTTC. Translated: CASKQGNEQYF.

V is TRBV15 and J is TRBJ1-1; D remains unclear. Trimming removed 0 bases from V and 9 bases from J, with 11 bases in between. Germline V gene lookup returns CDR1 LNHNV and CDR2 YYDKDF (reference sequence). CDR3 length: 13 amino acids. The CDR3 spells CATSRDGRYKAFF. DNA for the CDR3: TGTGCCACCAGCAGAGATGGAAGGTATAAAGCTTTCTTT.

The V and J genes are TRBV20-1 and TRBJ1-2; D may be TRBD1 (5 bases). Looked up from germline, CDR1 is DFQATT and CDR2 is SNEGSKA (reference sequence). The CDR3 is made up of 14 amino acids. Trimming took 6 bases from V and 1 from J, leaving 15 bases between them. CDR3 sequence reads: CSAPLRDSNYGYTF. CDR3 sequence (DNA): TGCAGTGCCCCCCTCCGAGACAGTAACTATGGCTACACCTTC.

The chain's CDR3 is CASSRTTGDGETQYF. The CDR3 coding sequence is TGCGCCAGCAGCCGGACGACAGGGGATGGGGAGACCCAGTACTTC. This rearrangement joins TRBV5-1 to TRBJ2-5, with 8 bases identical to TRBD1. Germline CDR1 SGHRS, CDR2 YFSETQ. Trimming removed 4 bases from V and 5 bases from J; junction bases left unmatched: 10. This CDR3 contains 15 residues.

The chain combines TRBV20-1 with TRBJ1-5; D not certain. Germline V CDR1 and CDR2: DFQATT, SNEGSKA (reference sequence). V was pared by 0 bases and J by 1 base, with 13 bases between. The CDR3 runs to 16 residues. The CDR3, as DNA: TGCAGTGCTAGAGAGGGAGTATATCTCAGCAATCAGCCCCAGCATTTT. Translating it yields CSAREGVYLSNQPQHF.

The chain carries TRBV20-1 and TRBJ2-7; 7 positions match TRBD1. The ends lost 0 bases at V and 6 bases at J; junction bases unmatched: 11. The CDR3 covers 15 residues. CDR1 is DFQATT and CDR2 is SNEGSKA in the germline V gene (reference sequence). CDR3 residues: CSARDLPGQTSEQYF. CDR3 nucleotide sequence: TGCAGTGCTAGAGACCTTCCGGGACAGACAAGCGAGCAGTACTTC.

This clonotype has a handful of counts. The V and J genes are TRBV28 and TRBJ1-1; D call uncertain. CDR1 and CDR2 (germline): MDHEN, SYDVKM. V dropped 6 bases and J dropped 1 base, with 15 bases sitting between them. This CDR3 has 15 residues. CDR3 nucleotides: TGTGCCAGCAGATTAACTCGGGGAGGGAACACTGAAGCTTTCTTT. This translates into CASRLTRGGNTEAFF.

This clonotype was picked up a small number of times. The J gene is TRBJ2-7, the V gene TRBV6-5, with 12 bases fitting TRBD2. Germline V gene sequence: CDR1 MNHEY, CDR2 SVGAGI. The CDR3 runs 18 residues. J was trimmed by 0 bases and V by 0 bases; bases with no gene match: 6. The DNA of the CDR3 is TGTGCCAGCAGTTACTCGTCGCTAGCGGGAGGGATCTCCTACGAGCAGTACTTC. It yields the protein CASSYSSLAGGISYEQYF.

V gene TRBV6-2 or TRBV6-3 combines with J gene TRBJ2-7; TRBD1 agrees at 8 bases. The CDR3 is made up of 16 amino acids. V lost 3 bases, J lost 3 bases, and 10 bases stayed unmatched. CDR1 and CDR2 (germline): MNHEY, SVGEGT. CDR3 protein: CASSYPTGEVNYEQYF. The CDR3 nucleotides read TGTGCCAGCAGTTATCCGACAGGGGAGGTCAACTACGAGCAGTACTTC.

The V gene is TRBV12-3 or TRBV12-4, the J gene TRBJ2-7, with 8 positions matching TRBD1. J gave up 2 bases and V 7 bases, and 7 bases lay outside the gene matches. The CDR3 contains 14 residues. The CDR3 protein is CASKLRQGTYEQYF. The DNA for the CDR3 is TGTGCCAGCAAACTTCGACAGGGGACCTACGAGCAGTACTTC.

The chain joins TRBV9 to TRBJ2-5; 11 bases line up with TRBD2. V gave up 3 bases and J gave up 2 bases; unmatched junction bases: 6. The CDR3 totals 16 residues. The germline CDR1 and CDR2 sequences are SGDLS and YYNGEE. The CDR3 nucleotides are TGTGCCAGCAGCGCCCTAGCGGGGGGCCTTCAAGAGACCCAGTACTTC. It is translated as CASSALAGGLQETQYF.

The chain is built from TRBV29-1 and TRBJ2-1; 9 nucleotides match TRBD2. The CDR3 sequence is 13 residues long. Unmatched junction bases numbered 6, after V lost 7 bases and J lost 5 bases. CDR1 and CDR2 (germline): SQVTM, ANQGSEA. The CDR3 DNA sequence: TGCAGCGACGAGGGCGGGAGGGACAATGAGCAGTTCTTC. As protein: CSDEGGRDNEQFF.

The V and J genes are TRBV27 and TRBJ2-7; either TRBD1 or TRBD2 may fit D (5 bases each). V lost 2 bases and J 7 bases, leaving 12 bases between the germline ends. Looked up from germline, CDR1 is MNHEY and CDR2 is SMNVEV (reference sequence). CDR3 length: 13 amino acids. The CDR3 DNA reads TGTGCCAGCAGTTTACGGGGCTCCGGGGAGCAGTACTTC. It encodes CASSLRGSGEQYF.

This clonotype was picked up a small number of times. J is TRBJ2-3 and V is TRBV3-1; D is perhaps TRBD2 (5 bases). V lost 3 bases, J lost 1 base, and 8 bases lay in between. CDR1 and CDR2 from the germline V gene are LGHDT and YNNKEL (reference sequence). This CDR3 comprises 14 residues. CDR3: CASSHSGRTDTQYF. Here the CDR3 DNA reads TGTGCCAGCAGCCACAGCGGCCGCACAGATACGCAGTATTTT.

This clonotype has just a few counts. This chain uses TRBV29-1 with TRBJ2-2, with a tentative D call TRBD2 (5 bases). The CDR3 spans 12 residues. The V and J ends lost 7 bases and 6 bases respectively, with 12 bases between them. CDR1 and CDR2 from the germline V gene are SQVTM and ANQGSEA. The CDR3 sequence: CSGILEPGELFF. CDR3 sequence (DNA): TGCAGCGGTATACTAGAGCCCGGGGAGCTGTTTTTT.

This clonotype turned up a few times. The rearrangement uses TRBV4-2 and TRBJ1-2, with TRBD1 as a possible D gene (6 bases). This CDR3 is 18 amino acids long. Germline lookup yields CDR1 LGHNA and CDR2 YNFKEQ. Trimming cost V 2 bases and J 4 bases, with 23 bases left between them. The CDR3 DNA sequence: TGTGCCAGCAGCCAACCCATACCGGGACACCCAGGAAGCTATGGCTACACCTTC. Protein sequence: CASSQPIPGHPGSYGYTF.

This rearrangement joins TRBV4-2 to TRBJ2-3; the D is unclear. V was cut by 3 bases and J by 0 bases, with 16 bases left in between. The CDR3 runs 17 residues. CDR1 LGHNA and CDR2 YNFKEQ come from the germline V gene. The CDR3 region has the DNA TGTGCCAGCAGCCATCCAGACCCGAACACTAGCACAGATACGCAGTATTTT. It is translated as CASSHPDPNTSTDTQYF.

This clonotype was seen only a few times. A read error may produce the germline difference seen at one junction end. The V gene is TRBV4-1, the J gene TRBJ1-5, with a possible D match to TRBD1 (5 bases). The CDR3 length is 16 residues. CDR1 is MGHRA, CDR2 YSYEKL, per germline. The CDR3: CPSSQGTGRRNQPQHF. For the CDR3, the DNA is TGCCCCAGCAGCCAAGGAACGGGACGAAGAAATCAGCCCCAGCATTTT.

In this sample, this clonotype turned up a few times. The gene calls are TRBV24-1 and TRBJ2-1; a possible D gene is TRBD1 (6 bases). V was pared by 7 bases and J by 2 bases, with 14 bases between. The CDR3 totals 15 residues. The germline V gene encodes CDR1 KGHDR and CDR2 SFDVKD. This CDR3 reads CATRDRDTAYNEQFF. The CDR3 coding sequence is TGTGCCACCAGAGACCGGGACACAGCCTACAATGAGCAGTTCTTC.

This clonotype was counted many times. The chain couples TRBV5-6 to TRBJ2-7; the D gene is possibly TRBD1 (5 bases). V shed 1 base and J shed 5 bases, with 13 bases lying between them. The CDR3 length is 14 residues. Germline V gives CDR1 SGHDT, CDR2 YYEEEE. CDR3 region: CASSLQGTVHEQYF. The CDR3 DNA is TGTGCCAGCAGCTTGCAGGGCACGGTACACGAGCAGTACTTC.

The genes are TRBV2 and TRBJ2-1; D gene uncertain. Deletions cut 8 bases from V and 0 bases from J, with 8 bases between. Germline V gene lookup returns CDR1 SNHLY and CDR2 FYNNEI. The CDR3 covers 13 residues. As DNA, the CDR3 is TGTGCCAGCCGGGTGTTCTCCTACAATGAGCAGTTCTTC. This encodes CASRVFSYNEQFF. The full variable domain, rest sourced from reference TRBV2 and TRBJ2-1, is EPEVTQTPSHQVTQMGQEVILRCVPISNHLYFYWYRQILGQKVEFLVSFYNNEISEKSEIFDDQFSVERPDGSNFTLKIRSTKLEDSAMYFCASRVFSYNEQFFGPGTRLTVL.

The chain recombines TRBV20-1 with TRBJ1-2; 8 bases are a match to TRBD1. The CDR3 is 14 amino acids. Looked up from germline, CDR1 is DFQATT and CDR2 is SNEGSKA (reference sequence). The V and J ends lost 3 bases and 7 bases, in that order; junction bases with no gene match: 10. The CDR3 protein is CSASDRGFRGGYTF. For the CDR3, the DNA is TGCAGTGCTAGTGACAGGGGTTTCAGAGGTGGCTACACCTTC.

This clonotype was recorded a few times. The chain combines TRBV15 with TRBJ2-1; maybe TRBD2 (7 bases). CDR1 is LNHNV, CDR2 YYDKDF, per germline (reference sequence). The CDR3 is 16 residues long. V lost 0 bases and J 5 bases, leaving 14 bases between the germline ends. The CDR3 nucleotides read TGTGCCACCAGCAGAGAACTAGGCGGGGGCAACAATGAGCAGTTCTTC. This gives the protein CATSRELGGGNNEQFF.

This clonotype was observed a handful of times. The V and J genes are TRBV6-1 and TRBJ2-1; 11 positions agree with TRBD1. The CDR3 is 14 residues long. Per the germline V gene, CDR1 is MNHNS and CDR2 is SASEGT. V was pared by 7 bases and J by 8 bases, with 7 bases of the junction left unmatched. CDR3 in DNA: TGTGCCAGCACCAAGGACAGGGGGCAAGATGAGCAGTTCTTC. This translates into CASTKDRGQDEQFF.

The CDR3 loop is CASRGQGVYGYTF. The CDR3 DNA is TGTGCCAGCAGAGGACAGGGTGTCTATGGCTACACCTTC. The rearrangement joins TRBV6-1 to TRBJ1-2; 8 positions agree with TRBD1. CDR1 MNHNS and CDR2 SASEGT come from the germline V gene. J was trimmed by 4 bases and V by 6 bases; bases with no gene match: 4. The CDR3 has 13 amino acids.

The rearrangement links TRBV10-3 to TRBJ2-6, with 9 nucleotides matching TRBD1. Germline V lookup: CDR1 ENHRY, CDR2 SYGVKD. Trimming removed 3 bases from V and 2 bases from J; junction bases left unmatched: 8. The CDR3 is 18 residues long. This chain's CDR3 is CAISEGHGQGTGANVLTF. As DNA, the CDR3 is TGTGCCATCAGTGAAGGGCATGGACAGGGGACTGGGGCCAACGTCCTGACTTTC.

The chain uses TRBV13 and TRBJ2-7; TRBD2 agrees at 12 bases. The CDR3 has 16 residues. Trimming removed 6 bases from V and 0 bases from J; junction bases left unmatched: 6. The germline V gene encodes CDR1 PRHDT and CDR2 FYEKMQ (reference sequence). The CDR3 sequence is CASSRTTSGSSYEQYF. The CDR3 DNA reads TGTGCCAGCAGTCGTACGACTAGCGGGAGCTCCTACGAGCAGTACTTC. The whole variable domain, remainder taken from reference TRBV13 and TRBJ2-7, is AAGVIQSPRHLIKEKRETATLKCYPIPRHDTVYWYQQGPGQDPQFLISFYEKMQSDKGSIPDRFSAQQFSDYHSELNMSSLELGDSALYFCASSRTTSGSSYEQYFGPGTRLTVT.

This clonotype was found a few times. The rearrangement uses TRBV6-2 or TRBV6-3 and TRBJ2-5, with a weak D call TRBD1 (5 bases). Germline loops: CDR1 MNHEY, CDR2 SVGEGT. This CDR3 has 13 amino acids. Trimming took off 6 bases at V and 5 bases at J, with 13 bases between the two ends. The CDR3, as DNA: TGTGCCAGCAGCCCGGACATGCCGGAGACCCAGTACTTC. Protein sequence: CASSPDMPETQYF.

This clonotype was found many times. This chain joins TRBV4-2 and TRBJ2-7, with 14 bases identical to TRBD2. Trimming removed 3 bases from V and 6 bases from J; junction bases left unmatched: 1. CDR1 and CDR2 (germline): LGHNA, YNFKEQ. CDR3 length: 14 amino acids. CDR3 sequence: CASSQGLAGAEQYF. CDR3 nucleotide sequence: TGTGCCAGCAGCCAGGGACTAGCGGGAGCCGAGCAGTACTTC.

In this sample, this clonotype turned up a few times. The CDR3, as DNA: TGCGCCAGCAGCCCCCTCCTACCGGGACAGGGAAATGGAAACATTCAGTACTTC. Translated: CASSPLLPGQGNGNIQYF. The chain joins TRBV4-3 to TRBJ2-4; TRBD1 aligns across 9 bases. This CDR3 contains 18 residues. Germline V gives CDR1 LGHNA, CDR2 YSLEER. Germline trimming cut 4 bases from V and 6 bases from J; bases unmatched to any gene: 16.

A few counts support this clonotype. This chain joins TRBV20-1 and TRBJ2-3; 9 bases are a match to TRBD2. Looked up from germline, CDR1 is DFQATT and CDR2 is SNEGSKA (reference sequence). The CDR3 totals 16 residues. Germline trimming cut 5 bases from V and 0 bases from J; bases unmatched to any gene: 9. As DNA, the CDR3 is TGCAGTGCTCTCACTATAGCGGGGGAGAGCACAGATACGCAGTATTTT. This codes for CSALTIAGESTDTQYF.

This clonotype was seen a single time. Given a much more abundant clone one base away, this may be a read error. The chain has TRBV6-5 and TRBJ2-7, with TRBD1 matching 8 bases. The CDR3 is made up of 15 amino acids. Germline CDR1 and CDR2: MNHEY and SVGAGI. The CDR3 loop reads CASCYSAGQGYEQYF. The CDR3 nucleotides are TGTGCCAGCTGTTACTCCGCTGGACAGGGCTACGAGCAGTACTTC.